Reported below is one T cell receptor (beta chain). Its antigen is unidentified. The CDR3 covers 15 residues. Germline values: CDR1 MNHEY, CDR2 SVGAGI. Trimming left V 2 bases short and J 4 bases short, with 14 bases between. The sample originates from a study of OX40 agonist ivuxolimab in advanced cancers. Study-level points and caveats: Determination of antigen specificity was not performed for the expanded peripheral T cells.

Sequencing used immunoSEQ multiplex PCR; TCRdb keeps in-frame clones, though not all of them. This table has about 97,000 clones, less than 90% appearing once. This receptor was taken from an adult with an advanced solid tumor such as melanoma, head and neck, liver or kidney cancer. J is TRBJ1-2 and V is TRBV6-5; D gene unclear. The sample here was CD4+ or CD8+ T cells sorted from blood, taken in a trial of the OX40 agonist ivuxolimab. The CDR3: CASSYAATRIYGYTF. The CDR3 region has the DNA TGTGCCAGCAGTTACGCCGCCACACGTATCTATGGCTACACCTTC.